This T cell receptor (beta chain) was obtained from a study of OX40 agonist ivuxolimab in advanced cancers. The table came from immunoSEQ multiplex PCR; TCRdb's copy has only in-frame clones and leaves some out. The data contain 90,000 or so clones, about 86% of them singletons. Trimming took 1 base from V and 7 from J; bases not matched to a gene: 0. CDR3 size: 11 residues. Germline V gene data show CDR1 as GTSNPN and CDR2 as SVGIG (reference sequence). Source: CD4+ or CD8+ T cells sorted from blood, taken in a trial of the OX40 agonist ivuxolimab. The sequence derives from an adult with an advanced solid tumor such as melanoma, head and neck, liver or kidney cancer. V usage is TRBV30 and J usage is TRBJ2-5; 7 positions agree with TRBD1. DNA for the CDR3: TGTGCCTGGAGTGCAGGGGGGACCCAGTACTTC. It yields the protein CAWSAGGTQYF.